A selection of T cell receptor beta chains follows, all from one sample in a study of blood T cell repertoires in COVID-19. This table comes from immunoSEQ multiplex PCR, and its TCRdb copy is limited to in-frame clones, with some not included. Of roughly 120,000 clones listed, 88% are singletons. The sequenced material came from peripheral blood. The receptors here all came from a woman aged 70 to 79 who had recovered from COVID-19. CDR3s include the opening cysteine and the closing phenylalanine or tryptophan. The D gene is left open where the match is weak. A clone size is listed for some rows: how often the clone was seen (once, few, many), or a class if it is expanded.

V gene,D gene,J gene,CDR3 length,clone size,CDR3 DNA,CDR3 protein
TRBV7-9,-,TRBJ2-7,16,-,TGTGCCAGCAGCTTAGCGTGGGCAGAGGACGGGGACGAGCAGTACTTC,CASSLAWAEDGDEQYF
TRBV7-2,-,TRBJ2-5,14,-,TGTGCCAGCAGCGCCGGGGGGCTCGGGGAGACCCAGTACTTC,CASSAGGLGETQYF
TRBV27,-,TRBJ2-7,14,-,TGTGCCAGCAGTTTAGGGCAGCTTTCCTACGAGCAGTACTTC,CASSLGQLSYEQYF
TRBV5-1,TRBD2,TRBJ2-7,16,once,TGCGCCAGCAGCTTGTCGCTAGCGGGAGTTCGGGACGAGCAGTACTTC,CASSLSLAGVRDEQYF
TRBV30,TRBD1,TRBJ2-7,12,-,TGTGCCTGGACAGGGGGCCGGTACGAGCAGTACTTC,CAWTGGRYEQYF
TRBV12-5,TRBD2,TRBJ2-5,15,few,TGTGCTAGTGCCAGGGGACTAGCCATCCAAGAGACCCAGTACTTC,CASARGLAIQETQYF
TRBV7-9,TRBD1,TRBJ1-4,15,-,TGTGCCAGCAGCCTTGGGGACAGGGGGAATGAAAAACTGTTTTTT,CASSLGDRGNEKLFF
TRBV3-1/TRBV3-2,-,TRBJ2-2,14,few,TGTGCCAGCAGCCAAAAGGCGGGGAACGGGGAGCTGTTTTTT,CASSQKAGNGELFF
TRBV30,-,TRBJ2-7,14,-,TGTGCCTGGAGTGTACCTAGTACGTCTGGCGAGCAGTACTTC,CAWSVPSTSGEQYF
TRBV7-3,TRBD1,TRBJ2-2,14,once,TGTGCCAGCAGACTGGACAGGTCCTCCGGGGAGCTGTTTTTT,CASRLDRSSGELFF
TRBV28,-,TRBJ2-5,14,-,TGTGCCAGCAGGCCTGGGGGAGGCCCAGAGACCCAGTACTTC,CASRPGGGPETQYF
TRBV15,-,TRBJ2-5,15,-,TGTGCCACCAGCAGGTCAACTAGCTCGGTAGAGACCCAGTACTTC,CATSRSTSSVETQYF
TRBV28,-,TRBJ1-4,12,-,TGTGCCAGCAGACTGATTAATGAAAAACTGTTTTTT,CASRLINEKLFF
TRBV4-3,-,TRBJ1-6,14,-,TGCGCCAGCAGCCAAGAAAGGGGGAATTCACCCCTCCACTTT,CASSQERGNSPLHF
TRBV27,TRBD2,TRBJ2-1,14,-,TGTGCCAGTCTTGGGCTAGCGGAAGACAATGAGCAGTTCTTC,CASLGLAEDNEQFF
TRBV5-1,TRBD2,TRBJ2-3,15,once,TGCGCCAGCAGCCTAAGACTAGCGGGAAAAGATACGCAGTATTTT,CASSLRLAGKDTQYF
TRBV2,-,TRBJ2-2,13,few,TGTGCCAGCAGTGGGACTGACACCGGGGAGCTGTTTTTT,CASSGTDTGELFF
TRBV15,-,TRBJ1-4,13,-,TGTGCCACCAACCTAGACCCCAGCGAAAAACTGTTTTTT,CATNLDPSEKLFF
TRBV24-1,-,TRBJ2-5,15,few,TGTGCCACCAGTGACCCCACAGGGTTTCAAGAGACCCAGTACTTC,CATSDPTGFQETQYF
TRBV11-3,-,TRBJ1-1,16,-,TGTGCCAGCAGCTTAGGGACGGGACAACCAAACACTGAAGCTTTCTTT,CASSLGTGQPNTEAFF
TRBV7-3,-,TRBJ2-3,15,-,TGTGCCAGCAGCTTAAGGTCGGTCCGCACAGATACGCAGTATTTT,CASSLRSVRTDTQYF
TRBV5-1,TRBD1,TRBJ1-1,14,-,TGCGCCAGCAGCATGGGGACAGCTAACACTGAAGCTTTCTTT,CASSMGTANTEAFF
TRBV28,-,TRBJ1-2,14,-,TGTGCCAGCAGTTCTCCTCCACAAAACTATGGCTACACCTTC,CASSSPPQNYGYTF
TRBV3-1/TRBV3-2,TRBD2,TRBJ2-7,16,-,TGTGCCAGCAGACCCACGGGGGGTAGCGGGAGGGCTGGGCAGTACTTC,CASRPTGGSGRAGQYF
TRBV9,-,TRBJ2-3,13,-,TGTGCCAGCAGCGTAGATATTACAGATACGCAGTATTTT,CASSVDITDTQYF
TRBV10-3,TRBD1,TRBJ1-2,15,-,TGTGCCATCAGTGAGCGACAGGGGTTAAATGACGGCTACACCTTC,CAISERQGLNDGYTF
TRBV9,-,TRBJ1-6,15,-,TGTGCCAGCAGCGTAGTGGGGAGGAATAATTCACCCCTCCACTTT,CASSVVGRNNSPLHF
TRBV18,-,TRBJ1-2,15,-,TGTGCCAGCTCACCACTCGACAGCCTGAATGGGGGCTACACCTTC,CASSPLDSLNGGYTF
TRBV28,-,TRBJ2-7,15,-,TGTGCCAGCAGTCCGTTGAGGGCACCAGCCTACGAGCAGTACTTC,CASSPLRAPAYEQYF
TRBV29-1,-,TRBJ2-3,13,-,TGCAGCGCTTCTAGCCCCAACACAGATACGCAGTATTTT,CSASSPNTDTQYF
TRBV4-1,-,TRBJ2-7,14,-,TGCGCCAGCAGCCAAGAGGCGGCGGGCTACGAGCAGTACTTC,CASSQEAAGYEQYF
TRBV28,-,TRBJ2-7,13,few,TGTGCCAGCGGAAGGGGGTCCCCCTACGAGCAGTACTTC,CASGRGSPYEQYF
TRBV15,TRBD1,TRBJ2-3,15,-,TGTGCCACCAGCGCCGACAGGGGGTTCACAGATACGCAGTATTTT,CATSADRGFTDTQYF
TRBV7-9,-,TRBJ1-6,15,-,TGTGCCAGCACCCGAGGGGGGGAGAGGAATTCACCCCTCCACTTT,CASTRGGERNSPLHF
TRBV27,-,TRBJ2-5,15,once,TGTGCCAGCAGTCCCCCAGGGTTCCCCATCAGGCGCCAGTACTTC,CASSPPGFPIRRQYF